This is a list of T cell receptor beta chains from one sample in a study of blood T cell repertoires in COVID-19. TCRdb's table, derived via immunoSEQ multiplex PCR, lists solely in-frame clones and lacks some. Altogether over 100,000 clones are present, around 83% being singletons, with the ten largest covering less than 1.5%. Sequencing was carried out using peripheral blood. The receptors here all came from a man in his forties with acute or convalescent COVID-19. Each CDR3 is given with its conserved first and last residue. D genes are given only for firm matches. Clone size is given for some rows only: seen once, a few or many times, or a class if the clone is expanded.

j_gene,v_gene,abundance,d_gene,CDR3aa,CDR3nt
TRBJ1-2,TRBV11-2,.,TRBD1,CASSSPRDSPQSNYGYTF,TGTGCCAGCAGCTCCCCCCGGGACAGCCCCCAATCCAACTATGGCTACACCTTC
TRBJ2-3,TRBV11-2,.,TRBD1,CASSRDRGRNTQYF,TGTGCCAGCAGCCGGGACAGGGGGCGAAATACGCAGTATTTT
TRBJ2-5,TRBV6-2/TRBV6-3,.,.,CASSQGLPQETQYF,TGTGCCAGCAGCCAAGGACTCCCCCAAGAGACCCAGTACTTC
TRBJ1-5,TRBV28,.,.,CASGGGFTNQPQHF,TGTGCCAGCGGAGGCGGGTTCACCAATCAGCCCCAGCATTTT
TRBJ2-3,TRBV7-2,few,TRBD2,CASSLAVRTSGGATDTQYF,TGTGCCAGCAGCTTAGCAGTTCGGACTAGCGGGGGGGCGACAGATACGCAGTATTTT
TRBJ2-2,TRBV10-3,once,TRBD2,CAISAGLAGGRNTGELFF,TGTGCCATCAGTGCGGGACTAGCGGGGGGGCGGAACACCGGGGAGCTGTTTTTT
TRBJ2-5,TRBV30,.,.,CAWSAIETQYF,TGTGCCTGGAGTGCCATAGAGACCCAGTACTTC
TRBJ2-3,TRBV7-3,.,.,CASSSGRSTDTQYF,TGTGCCAGCAGCTCAGGGCGGTCCACAGATACGCAGTATTTT
TRBJ2-2,TRBV7-9,once,.,CASSPTVNTGELFF,TGTGCCAGCAGCCCCACAGTGAACACCGGGGAGCTGTTTTTT
TRBJ2-1,TRBV27,.,TRBD2,CASSFTTGLAGRLNEQFF,TGTGCCAGCAGTTTCACCACGGGACTAGCGGGAAGGTTGAATGAGCAGTTCTTC
TRBJ1-5,TRBV6-1,.,.,CASSDHRAQPQHF,TGTGCCAGCAGTGATCACAGGGCACAGCCCCAGCATTTT
TRBJ2-3,TRBV4-2,.,.,CASSLRGETDTQYF,TGTGCCAGCAGCCTCAGGGGAGAAACAGATACGCAGTATTTT
TRBJ2-7,TRBV30,few,TRBD1,CAWSYGQGAEQYF,TGTGCCTGGAGTTACGGACAGGGGGCAGAGCAGTACTTC
TRBJ1-1,TRBV2,.,.,CASLRGTNTEAFF,TGTGCCAGCCTGCGGGGGACGAACACTGAAGCTTTCTTT
TRBJ2-6,TRBV3-1/TRBV3-2,.,.,CASKASYAGGGANVLTF,TGTGCCAGCAAAGCCAGTTACGCAGGCGGGGGGGCCAACGTCCTGACTTTC
TRBJ2-3,TRBV30,.,.,CAWSVAGISTDTQYF,TGTGCCTGGAGTGTGGCGGGGATTAGCACAGATACGCAGTATTTT
TRBJ2-5,TRBV2,.,TRBD1,CASRLTGTGPSGTQYF,TGTGCCAGCAGGCTAACCGGGACAGGGCCTTCGGGGACCCAGTACTTC
TRBJ2-3,TRBV4-2,.,.,CASSQHQDTDTQYF,TGTGCCAGCAGCCAGCACCAGGACACAGATACGCAGTATTTT
TRBJ2-4,TRBV28,.,TRBD1,CASSLTTGSIQYF,TGTGCCAGCAGTTTAACGACAGGGTCAATTCAGTACTTC
TRBJ2-2,TRBV19,few,TRBD2,CASSSRTSGGASGELFF,TGTGCCAGTAGTTCGCGGACTAGCGGGGGGGCGAGCGGGGAGCTGTTTTTT
TRBJ2-1,TRBV27,.,.,CASSSTSPHYNEQFF,TGTGCCAGCAGTTCTACTAGCCCCCACTACAATGAGCAGTTCTTC
TRBJ2-3,TRBV24-1,.,.,CATSESGWYTQYF,TGTGCCACCAGTGAATCAGGATGGTATACGCAGTATTTT
TRBJ1-5,TRBV4-1,few,.,CASSFGPRQPQHF,TGCGCCAGCAGCTTCGGTCCTCGTCAGCCCCAGCATTTT
TRBJ1-5,TRBV24-1,once,TRBD1,CATSDGGQRIQPQHF,TGTGCCACCAGTGATGGGGGACAGAGAATTCAGCCCCAGCATTTT
TRBJ2-1,TRBV19,.,TRBD2,CASRTSGGTYNEQFF,TGTGCCAGTAGGACTAGCGGCGGGACCTACAATGAGCAGTTCTTC
TRBJ2-1,TRBV18,.,TRBD2,CASSPPGTSGGAYNEQFF,TGTGCCAGCTCACCACCCGGGACTAGCGGGGGGGCATACAATGAGCAGTTCTTC